This T cell receptor beta chain appears in the sequencing data of a study of a mutant IDH1 vaccine in newly diagnosed glioma. Study details: Earlier care involved radiotherapy, temozolomide, or both, and the majority received both.

Sequenced by immunoSEQ multiplex PCR; TCRdb stores in-frame clones only, minus some. The sample carries tens of thousands of clones, around 80% recorded once. V gave up 1 base and J gave up 0 bases, with 12 bases separating them. Germline V lookup: CDR1 MGHRA, CDR2 YSYEKL. The CDR3 has 17 residues. Time point in this sample: week 23, last vaccination. The investigators gave 300 ug of mutant IDH1 20-mer peptide in each vaccine dose, together with topical imiquimod. For this clone: Its specificity is not known.

The sequence was collected from a woman under 30 with glioma. V usage is TRBV4-1 and J usage is TRBJ1-4; the D is unclear. The sequencing used PBMCs, collected from a glioma patient whose treatment included an IDH1 peptide vaccine. Here the CDR3 reads CASSQVGLGATNEKLFF. The CDR3 DNA sequence: TGCGCCAGCAGCCAAGTAGGGTTAGGAGCAACTAATGAAAAACTGTTTTTT.